Below are 28 T cell receptor beta chains sequenced from a single sample in a study of cytomegalovirus exposure and HLA in healthy donors. The PCR had 60 Vbeta and 13 Jbeta primers. Here immunoSEQ multiplex PCR was the method, and the copy in TCRdb shows in-frame clones only, minus some. The table lists over 200,000 clones, 82% of them singletons. Sequencing was performed on PBMCs. The receptors were sampled from a man between 35 and 55 years old in good health and CMV-seropositive.

The rearrangement joins TRBV11-2 to TRBJ2-5; perhaps TRBD2 as D (6 bases). Germline values: CDR1 SGHAT, CDR2 FQNNGV. The CDR3 sequence is 15 residues long. Trimming left V 5 bases short and J 5 bases short, with 18 bases between. The CDR3 region has the DNA TGTGCCAGCAGCCTCGCGGGGTCGGGAAGGGAGACCCAGTACTTC. Translation gives CASSLAGSGRETQYF.

Here the CDR3 reads CATSSAGPEGLAQYF. The CDR3 nucleotides are TGTGCCACCAGCAGCGCGGGCCCGGAGGGGTTGGCCCAGTACTTC. The rearrangement uses TRBV15 and TRBJ2-5; weak D call: TRBD2 (6 bases). Per the germline V gene, CDR1 is LNHNV and CDR2 is YYDKDF (reference sequence). The CDR3 sequence is 15 residues long. Trimming took 3 bases from V and 9 from J, leaving 20 bases between them.

This clone was seen a single time. The genes are TRBV9 and TRBJ1-5; TRBD1 agrees at 8 bases. CDR3 length: 15 amino acids. Losses at the gene ends were 3 bases for V and 5 bases for J; bases not matched to a gene: 7. In germline, CDR1 is SGDLS, CDR2 YYNGEE. CDR3 coding DNA: TGTGCCAGCAGCGCCGGGACAGGAGGTCATCAGCCCCAGCATTTT. Protein product: CASSAGTGGHQPQHF.

This chain uses TRBV6-5 with TRBJ2-2, with 10 bases that match TRBD2. Germline CDR1 and CDR2: MNHEY and SVGAGI. V lost 4 bases and J lost 4; bases outside the gene matches: 3. The CDR3 totals 15 residues. This CDR3 is CASSSWTSGTGELFF. CDR3 bases: TGTGCCAGCAGTTCCTGGACTAGCGGCACCGGGGAGCTGTTTTTT.

The chain links TRBV9 to TRBJ2-2, with TRBD1 identical over 7 bases. The V segment lost 3 bases and the J segment 6 bases; nucleotides outside the gene matches: 5. Germline V gene sequence: CDR1 SGDLS, CDR2 YYNGEE. CDR3 length equals 14 residues. CDR3 nucleotide sequence: TGTGCCAGCAGCGCACGACAGGGTTCCGGGGAGCTGTTTTTT. The encoded protein is CASSARQGSGELFF.

The chain is built from TRBV2 and TRBJ1-1; 8 nucleotides line up with TRBD1. The germline V gene encodes CDR1 SNHLY and CDR2 FYNNEI. The CDR3 is made up of 13 amino acids. The ends lost 10 bases at V and 4 bases at J; junction bases unmatched: 8. In nucleotides, the CDR3 is TGTGCCACCAGGGGGCAGTCCTCCACTGAAGCTTTCTTT. It specifies CATRGQSSTEAFF.

V gene TRBV27 combines with J gene TRBJ2-3; D is undetermined. V lost 1 base and J lost 0, with 11 bases in between. Germline lookup yields CDR1 MNHEY and CDR2 SMNVEV (reference sequence). The CDR3 has 16 amino acids. Here the CDR3 reads CASSLFSRHSTDTQYF. In DNA form, the CDR3 reads TGTGCCAGCAGTTTATTCTCGAGGCATAGCACAGATACGCAGTATTTT.

This rearrangement joins TRBV6-1 to TRBJ1-2; D call uncertain. The CDR3 extends over 12 amino acids. The germline V gene has CDR1 MNHNS and CDR2 SASEGT. V was shortened by 1 base and J by 5 bases, with 5 bases between the two germline ends. The CDR3 region is CASSEDFYGYTF. For the CDR3, the DNA is TGTGCCAGCAGTGAAGACTTTTATGGCTACACCTTC.

CDR3 loop: CASSYDNSGNTIYF. The DNA of the CDR3 is TGTGCCAGCTCCTACGACAACTCTGGAAACACCATATATTTT. The gene calls are TRBV18 and TRBJ1-3, with D hard to call. The CDR3 length is 14 residues. Germline lookup yields CDR1 KGHSH and CDR2 LQKENI. Trimming took off 6 bases at V and 0 bases at J, with 9 bases between the two ends.

The rearrangement uses TRBV29-1 and TRBJ2-1, with 10 bases identical to TRBD2. The J segment lost 6 bases and the V segment lost 6 bases, leaving 5 bases of the junction unmatched. The CDR3 length is 13 residues. Germline assignment: CDR1 SQVTM and CDR2 ANQGSEA. CDR3 sequence: CSVGLAGVNEQFF. The CDR3 bases are TGCAGCGTCGGGCTAGCGGGGGTCAATGAGCAGTTCTTC.

Comments on this clone: Sequence at one end of the junction differs from germline and may be a read error. The chain carries TRBV5-1 and TRBJ1-2, with D possibly TRBD1 on 5 matching bases. In germline, CDR1 is SGHRS, CDR2 YFSETQ. The CDR3 is made up of 11 amino acids. The CDR3 sequence: CASSLEGGTYF. CDR3 nucleotide sequence: TGCGCCAGCAGCTTGGAAGGCGGGACTTACTTC.

The chain is built from TRBV2 and TRBJ1-5; D may be TRBD1 (6 bases). V lost 2 bases to trimming and J lost 0 bases, with 14 bases between them. CDR1 and CDR2 (germline): SNHLY, FYNNEI. The CDR3 is 17 residues long. In nucleotides, the CDR3 is TGTGCCAGCAGTGAAAGCACCACAGGGAATAGCAATCAGCCCCAGCATTTT. Encoded protein: CASSESTTGNSNQPQHF. Supplemented by reference TRBV2 and TRBJ1-5, the full variable domain reads EPEVTQTPSHQVTQMGQEVILRCVPISNHLYFYWYRQILGQKVEFLVSFYNNEISEKSEIFDDQFSVERPDGSNFTLKIRSTKLEDSAMYFCASSESTTGNSNQPQHFGDGTRLSIL.

The chain couples TRBV21-1 to TRBJ2-7; the table's D call, TRBD1, has no DNA check behind it. TRBV21-1 constitutes a pseudogene. The CDR3 length is 14 residues. The CDR3 reads CASSKAEGAYEQYF. The DNA of the CDR3 is TGTGCCAGCAGCAAAGCCGAGGGGGCCTACGAGCAGTACTTC.

The V gene is TRBV7-3, the J gene TRBJ2-5; TRBD1 is a possible D gene (6 bases). V was cut by 5 bases and J by 3 bases, with 16 bases left in between. The V gene's germline CDR1 is SGHTA and CDR2 FQGTGA. The CDR3 sequence is 15 residues long. CDR3 sequence reads: CASSPGGGPKETQYF. The CDR3 DNA sequence: TGTGCCAGCAGCCCTGGGGGCGGGCCGAAAGAGACCCAGTACTTC.

A few counts support this clone. The rearrangement uses TRBV5-6 and TRBJ1-1, with 8 bases fitting TRBD1. This CDR3 is 15 amino acids long. The germline V gene has CDR1 SGHDT and CDR2 YYEEEE. Germline trimming cut 3 bases from V and 0 bases from J; bases unmatched to any gene: 4. The CDR3 DNA sequence: TGTGCCAGCAGCTCGGACAGGGCCATGAACACTGAAGCTTTCTTT. Translation: CASSSDRAMNTEAFF.

The chain combines TRBV7-8 with TRBJ1-4; D uncertain. CDR3 length: 11 amino acids. The germline CDR1 and CDR2 sequences are SGHVS and FQNEAQ. Trimming took off 5 bases at V and 6 bases at J, with 4 bases between the two ends. CDR3 region: CASSPDEKLFF. The CDR3 nucleotides are TGTGCCAGCAGCCCCGATGAAAAACTGTTTTTT.

The rearrangement joins TRBV25-1 to TRBJ1-1; no firm D call. Germline CDR1 MGHDK, CDR2 SYGVNS. The CDR3 runs 11 residues. V was clipped by 6 bases and J by 7 bases, with 9 bases between them. Here the CDR3 reads CASREGFEAFF. CDR3 nucleotides: TGTGCCAGCAGAGAGGGATTTGAAGCTTTCTTT.

V is TRBV6-4 and J is TRBJ1-1; D call uncertain. In germline, CDR1 is MRHNA, CDR2 SNTAGT. The V end lost 2 bases, the J end lost 3 bases, and 7 bases lay between the germline ends. The CDR3 runs 13 residues. The CDR3: CASSDGLYTEAFF. For the CDR3, the DNA is TGTGCCAGCAGTGACGGGCTTTACACTGAAGCTTTCTTT.

The V call is TRBV27, the J call TRBJ1-5; TRBD1 matches at 7 bases. The CDR3 runs to 13 residues. The ends lost 4 bases at V and 7 bases at J; junction bases unmatched: 4. Germline-derived CDR1 and CDR2 are MNHEY and SMNVEV (reference sequence). CDR3 sequence (DNA): TGTGCCAGCAGTTACAGGGGAGGACAGCCCCAGCATTTT. As protein: CASSYRGGQPQHF.

This rearrangement joins TRBV12-5 to TRBJ2-2; TRBD1 aligns across 7 bases. The CDR3 sequence is 14 residues long. Germline-derived CDR1 and CDR2 are LGHNT and FRNRAP. Germline trimming cut 5 bases from V and 5 bases from J; bases unmatched to any gene: 5. The CDR3: CASGTGRGTGELFF. CDR3 bases: TGTGCTAGTGGTACAGGCAGGGGGACCGGGGAGCTGTTTTTT.

This clone was recorded a few times. This chain uses TRBV21-1 with TRBJ2-1; whether TRBD2, the table's D call, matches the DNA was not checked. TRBV21-1 is a recognized pseudogene. This CDR3 is built from 18 residues. The CDR3 reads CASSKLPARGSSYNEQFF. Written as DNA, the CDR3 is TGTGCCAGCAGCAAACTTCCCGCCCGGGGGAGCTCCTACAATGAGCAGTTCTTC.

This clone was recorded a few times. The J gene is TRBJ2-5, the V gene TRBV29-1; TRBD2 agrees at 9 bases. Trimming at V came to 6 bases and at J to 3 bases, leaving 5 bases not matched to a gene. Per germline, CDR1 SQVTM and CDR2 ANQGSEA. CDR3 size: 13 residues. CDR3 in amino acids: CSVMTSGKETQYF. In nucleotides, the CDR3 is TGCAGCGTAATGACTAGCGGAAAAGAGACCCAGTACTTC.

The chain employs TRBV5-4 and TRBJ1-3, with D possibly TRBD1 on 5 matching bases. Trimming left V 0 bases short and J 0 bases short, with 10 bases between. The CDR3 has 16 residues. CDR1 SGHNT and CDR2 YYREEE come from the germline V gene (reference sequence). DNA for the CDR3: TGTGCCAGCAGCTTGGTTGGGGCCCTCTCTGGAAACACCATATATTTT. This codes for CASSLVGALSGNTIYF.

This chain connects TRBV29-1 to TRBJ1-2; 7 nucleotides line up with TRBD1. The CDR3 consists of 11 residues. V dropped 6 bases and J dropped 2; count of bases not matched to a gene: 0. Germline lookup yields CDR1 SQVTM and CDR2 ANQGSEA. This CDR3 reads CSVGQNYGYTF. The CDR3 DNA reads as TGCAGCGTGGGACAGAACTATGGCTACACCTTC.

The chain uses TRBV6-1 and TRBJ2-3; TRBD1 matches at 7 bases. This CDR3 contains 13 residues. Germline CDR1 is MNHNS and CDR2 is SASEGT. V gave up 6 bases and J gave up 1 base; unmatched junction bases: 1. CDR3 in DNA: TGTGCCAGCAGAACAGGGGGCACAGATACGCAGTATTTT. Translated, it gives CASRTGGTDTQYF.

CDR3: CASSALGTGSNQPQHF. CDR3 nucleotides: TGTGCCAGCAGTGCACTCGGGACAGGTTCCAATCAGCCCCAGCATTTT. The chain combines TRBV2 with TRBJ1-5; 8 nucleotides agree with TRBD1. V dropped 4 bases and J dropped 3; count of bases not matched to a gene: 8. The CDR3 runs to 16 residues. CDR1 and CDR2 (germline): SNHLY, FYNNEI.

This chain uses TRBV7-9 with TRBJ2-2; 13 nucleotides agree with TRBD2. Germline loops: CDR1 SEHNR, CDR2 FQNEAQ (reference sequence). The CDR3 spans 16 residues. With V trimmed by 3 bases and J by 5 bases, 3 bases remained unmatched. CDR3 sequence reads: CASSLGLAGLTGELFF. CDR3 sequence (DNA): TGTGCCAGCAGCTTGGGACTAGCGGGACTAACCGGGGAGCTGTTTTTT.

This clone was counted between two and nine times. The genes are TRBV7-8 and TRBJ1-5; 9 positions agree with TRBD1. The J segment lost 7 bases and the V segment lost 4 bases, leaving 8 bases of the junction unmatched. The length of the CDR3 is 15 residues. The V gene's germline CDR1 is SGHVS and CDR2 FQNEAQ. CDR3 DNA: TGTGCCAGCAGCTCCTCCGGGACAGGGAACCAGCCCCAGCATTTT. Protein sequence: CASSSSGTGNQPQHF.